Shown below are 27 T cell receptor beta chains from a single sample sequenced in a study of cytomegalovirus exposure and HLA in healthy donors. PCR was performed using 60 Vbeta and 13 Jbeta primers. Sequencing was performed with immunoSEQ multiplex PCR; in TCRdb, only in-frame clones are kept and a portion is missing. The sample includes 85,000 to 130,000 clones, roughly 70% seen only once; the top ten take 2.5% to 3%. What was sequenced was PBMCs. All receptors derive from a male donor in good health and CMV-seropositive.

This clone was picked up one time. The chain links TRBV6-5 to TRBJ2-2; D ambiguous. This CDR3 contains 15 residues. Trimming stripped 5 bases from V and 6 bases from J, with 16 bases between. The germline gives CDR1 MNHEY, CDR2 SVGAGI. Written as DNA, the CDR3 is TGTGCCAGCAGTCCTAAGAACTTCGCGTCCGGGGAGCTGTTTTTT. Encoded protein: CASSPKNFASGELFF.

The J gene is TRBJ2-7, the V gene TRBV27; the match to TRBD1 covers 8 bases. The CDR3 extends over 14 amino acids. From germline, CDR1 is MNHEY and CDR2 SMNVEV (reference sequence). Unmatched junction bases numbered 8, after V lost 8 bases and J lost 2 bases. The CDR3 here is CASSPSDRAYEQYF. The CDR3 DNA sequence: TGTGCCAGCTCCCCCTCGGACAGGGCCTACGAGCAGTACTTC.

The CDR3 sequence: CASRWVGEGEQYF. CDR3 bases: TGTGCCAGTAGATGGGTGGGAGAGGGCGAGCAGTACTTC. V gene TRBV19 combines with J gene TRBJ2-5, with D perhaps TRBD2 (5 bases). The end of the DNA is better explained by TRBJ2-7, so the J call may be wrong. Germline V gives CDR1 LNHDA, CDR2 SQIVND (reference sequence). The CDR3 extends over 13 amino acids.

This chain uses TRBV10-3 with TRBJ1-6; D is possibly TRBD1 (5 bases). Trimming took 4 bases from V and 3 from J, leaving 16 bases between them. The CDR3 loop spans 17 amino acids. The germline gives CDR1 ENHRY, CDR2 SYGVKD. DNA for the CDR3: TGTGCCATCAGTGGAATGCTGGTGGGGGGCTATAATTCACCCCTCCACTTT. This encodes CAISGMLVGGYNSPLHF.

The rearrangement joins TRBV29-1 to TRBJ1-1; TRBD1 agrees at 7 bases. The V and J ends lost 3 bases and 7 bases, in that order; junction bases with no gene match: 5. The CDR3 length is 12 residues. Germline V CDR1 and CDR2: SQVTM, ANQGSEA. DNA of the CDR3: TGCAGCGTTGATAAGGGGGCTAGTGAAGCTTTCTTT. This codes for CSVDKGASEAFF.

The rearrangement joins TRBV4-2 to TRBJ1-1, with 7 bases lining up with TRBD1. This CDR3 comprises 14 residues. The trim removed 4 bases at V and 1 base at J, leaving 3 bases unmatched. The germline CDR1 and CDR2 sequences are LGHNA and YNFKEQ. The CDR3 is CASSRRGSNTEAFF. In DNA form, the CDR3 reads TGTGCCAGCAGCCGCAGGGGGTCGAACACTGAAGCTTTCTTT.

The CDR3 loop reads CASSFSGSGFTGELFF. The CDR3 nucleotides are TGTGCCAGCAGCTTCAGCGGGAGCGGGTTCACCGGGGAGCTGTTTTTT. The rearrangement joins TRBV5-6 to TRBJ2-2; 8 nucleotides align to TRBD2. J gave up 4 bases and V 2 bases, and 7 bases lay outside the gene matches. This CDR3 contains 16 residues. The germline V gene encodes CDR1 SGHDT and CDR2 YYEEEE.

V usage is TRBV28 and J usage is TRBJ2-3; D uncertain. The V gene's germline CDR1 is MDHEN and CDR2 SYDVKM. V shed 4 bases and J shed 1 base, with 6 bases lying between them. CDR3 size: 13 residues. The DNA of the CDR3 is TGTGCCAGCAGTTCGCCAGGCACAGATACGCAGTATTTT. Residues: CASSSPGTDTQYF.

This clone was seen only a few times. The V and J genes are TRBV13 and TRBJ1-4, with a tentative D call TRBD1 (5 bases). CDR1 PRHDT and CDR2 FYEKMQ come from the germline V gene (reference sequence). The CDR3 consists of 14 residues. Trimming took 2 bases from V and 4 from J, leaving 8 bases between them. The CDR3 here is CASSLSQGNEKLFF. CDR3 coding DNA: TGTGCCAGCAGCTTATCTCAGGGTAATGAAAAACTGTTTTTT.

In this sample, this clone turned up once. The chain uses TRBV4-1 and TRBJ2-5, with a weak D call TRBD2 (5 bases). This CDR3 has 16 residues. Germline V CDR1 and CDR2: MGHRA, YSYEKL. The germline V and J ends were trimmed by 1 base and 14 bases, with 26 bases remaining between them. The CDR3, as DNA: TGCGCCAGCAGCCAAGTCCCCGGAGCGGCAAGGTTCGAGGGTTACTTC. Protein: CASSQVPGAARFEGYF.

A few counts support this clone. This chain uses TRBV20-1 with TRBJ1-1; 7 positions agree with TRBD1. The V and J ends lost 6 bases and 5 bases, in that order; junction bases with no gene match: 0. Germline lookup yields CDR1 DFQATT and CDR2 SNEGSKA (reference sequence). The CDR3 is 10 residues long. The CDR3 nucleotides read TGCAGTGCCAGGGGGACTGAAGCTTTCTTT. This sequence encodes CSARGTEAFF.

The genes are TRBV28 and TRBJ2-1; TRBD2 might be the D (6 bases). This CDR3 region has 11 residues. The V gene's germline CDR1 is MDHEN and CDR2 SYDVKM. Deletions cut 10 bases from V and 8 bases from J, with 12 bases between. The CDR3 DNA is TGTGCCATCCGGGAGATGGATGAGCAGTTCTTC. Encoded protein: CAIREMDEQFF.

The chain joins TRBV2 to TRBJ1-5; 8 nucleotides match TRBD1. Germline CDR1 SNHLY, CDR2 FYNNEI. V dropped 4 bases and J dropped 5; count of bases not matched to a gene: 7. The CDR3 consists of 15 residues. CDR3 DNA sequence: TGTGCCAGCAGTGTTGGCAGGGGGCGGCATCAGCCCCAGCATTTT. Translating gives CASSVGRGRHQPQHF.

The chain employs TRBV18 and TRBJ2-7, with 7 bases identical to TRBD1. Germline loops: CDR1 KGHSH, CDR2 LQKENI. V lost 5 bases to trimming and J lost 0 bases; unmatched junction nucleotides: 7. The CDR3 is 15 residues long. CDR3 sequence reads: CASSTSGTDSYEQYF. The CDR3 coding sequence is TGTGCCAGCTCAACATCCGGGACAGACTCCTACGAGCAGTACTTC.

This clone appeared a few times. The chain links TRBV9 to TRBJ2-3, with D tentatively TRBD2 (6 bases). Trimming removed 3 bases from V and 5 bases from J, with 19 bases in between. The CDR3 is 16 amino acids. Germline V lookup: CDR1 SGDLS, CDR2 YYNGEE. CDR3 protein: CASSDLGGGAGDTQYF. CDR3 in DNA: TGTGCCAGCAGCGATCTCGGCGGCGGGGCGGGAGATACGCAGTATTTT.

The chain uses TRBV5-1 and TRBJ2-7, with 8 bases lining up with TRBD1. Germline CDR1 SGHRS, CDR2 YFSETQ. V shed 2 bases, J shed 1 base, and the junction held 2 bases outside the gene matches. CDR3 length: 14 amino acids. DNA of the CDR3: TGCGCCAGCAGCTTTGGGGACAGGTCCTACGAGCAGTACTTC. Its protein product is CASSFGDRSYEQYF.

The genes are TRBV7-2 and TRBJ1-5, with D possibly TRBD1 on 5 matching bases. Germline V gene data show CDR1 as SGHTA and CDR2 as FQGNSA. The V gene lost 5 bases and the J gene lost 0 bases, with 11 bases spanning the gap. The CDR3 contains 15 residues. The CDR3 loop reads CASSLRGNSNQPQHF. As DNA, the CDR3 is TGTGCCAGCAGCCTTAGGGGAAATAGCAATCAGCCCCAGCATTTT.

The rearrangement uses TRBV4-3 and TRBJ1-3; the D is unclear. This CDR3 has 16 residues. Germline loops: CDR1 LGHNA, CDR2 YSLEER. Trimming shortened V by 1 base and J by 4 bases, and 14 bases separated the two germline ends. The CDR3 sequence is CASSQGHLLPGNTIYF. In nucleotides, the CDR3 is TGCGCCAGCAGCCAAGGACACCTCCTGCCCGGAAACACCATATATTTT.

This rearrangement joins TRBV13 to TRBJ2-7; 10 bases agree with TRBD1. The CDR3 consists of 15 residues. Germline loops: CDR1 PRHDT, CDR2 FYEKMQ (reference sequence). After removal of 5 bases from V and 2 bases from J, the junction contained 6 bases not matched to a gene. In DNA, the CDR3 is TGTGCCAGCAGCCGCGCCGGACAGGGGGCCTACGAGCAGTACTTC. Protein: CASSRAGQGAYEQYF.

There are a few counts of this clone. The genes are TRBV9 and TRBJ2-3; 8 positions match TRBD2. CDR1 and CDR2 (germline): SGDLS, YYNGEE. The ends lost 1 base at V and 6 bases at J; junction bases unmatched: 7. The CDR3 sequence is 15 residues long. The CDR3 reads CASSVTSGGADTQYF. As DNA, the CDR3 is TGTGCCAGCAGCGTAACGTCCGGGGGGGCGGATACGCAGTATTTT.

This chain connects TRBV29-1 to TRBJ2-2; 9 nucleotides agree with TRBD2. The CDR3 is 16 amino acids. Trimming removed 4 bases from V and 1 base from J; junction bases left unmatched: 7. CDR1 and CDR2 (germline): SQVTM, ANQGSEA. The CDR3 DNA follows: TGCAGCGTTGCGGCGACTAGCGGTAAGAACACCGGGGAGCTGTTTTTT. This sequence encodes CSVAATSGKNTGELFF.

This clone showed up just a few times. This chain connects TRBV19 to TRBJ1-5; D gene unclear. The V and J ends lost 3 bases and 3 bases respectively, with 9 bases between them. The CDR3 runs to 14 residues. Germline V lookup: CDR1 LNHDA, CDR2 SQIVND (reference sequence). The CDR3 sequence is CASSIWHINQPQHF. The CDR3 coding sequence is TGTGCCAGTAGTATCTGGCACATCAATCAGCCCCAGCATTTT. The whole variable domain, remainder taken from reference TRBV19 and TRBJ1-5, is DGGITQSPKYLFRKEGQNVTLSCEQNLNHDAMYWYRQDPGQGLRLIYYSQIVNDFQKGDIAEGYSVSREKKESFPLTVTSAQKNPTAFYLCASSIWHINQPQHFGDGTRLSIL.

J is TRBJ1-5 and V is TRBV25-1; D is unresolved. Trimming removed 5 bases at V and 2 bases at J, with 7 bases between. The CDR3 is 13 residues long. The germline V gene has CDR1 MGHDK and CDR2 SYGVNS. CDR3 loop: CASSMGGNQPQHF. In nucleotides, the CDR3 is TGTGCCAGCAGTATGGGAGGCAATCAGCCCCAGCATTTT.

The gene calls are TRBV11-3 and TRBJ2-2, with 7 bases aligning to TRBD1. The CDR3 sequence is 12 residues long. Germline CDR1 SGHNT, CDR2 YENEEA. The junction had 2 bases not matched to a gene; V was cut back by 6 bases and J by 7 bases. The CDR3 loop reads CASSDRVGELFF. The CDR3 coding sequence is TGTGCCAGCAGTGACAGGGTCGGGGAGCTGTTTTTT.

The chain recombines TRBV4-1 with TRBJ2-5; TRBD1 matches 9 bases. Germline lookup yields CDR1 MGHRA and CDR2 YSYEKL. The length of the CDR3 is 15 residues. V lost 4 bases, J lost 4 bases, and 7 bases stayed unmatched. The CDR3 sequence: CASSPQGQGRETQYF. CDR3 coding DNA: TGCGCCAGCAGCCCCCAAGGACAGGGGCGAGAGACCCAGTACTTC.

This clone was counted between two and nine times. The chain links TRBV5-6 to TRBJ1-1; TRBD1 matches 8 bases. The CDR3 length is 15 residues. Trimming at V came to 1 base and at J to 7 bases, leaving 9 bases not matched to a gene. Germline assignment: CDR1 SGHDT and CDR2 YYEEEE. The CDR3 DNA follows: TGTGCCAGCAGCTTGTTTATAGGACAGGGATGTGAAGCTTTCTTT. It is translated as CASSLFIGQGCEAFF.

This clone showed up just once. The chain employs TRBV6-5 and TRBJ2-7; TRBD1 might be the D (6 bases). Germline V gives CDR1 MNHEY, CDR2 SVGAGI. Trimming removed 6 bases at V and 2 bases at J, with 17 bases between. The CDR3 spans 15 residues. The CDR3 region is CASRYKADSPYEQYF. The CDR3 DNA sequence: TGTGCCAGCAGGTATAAAGCGGACAGCCCCTACGAGCAGTACTTC.